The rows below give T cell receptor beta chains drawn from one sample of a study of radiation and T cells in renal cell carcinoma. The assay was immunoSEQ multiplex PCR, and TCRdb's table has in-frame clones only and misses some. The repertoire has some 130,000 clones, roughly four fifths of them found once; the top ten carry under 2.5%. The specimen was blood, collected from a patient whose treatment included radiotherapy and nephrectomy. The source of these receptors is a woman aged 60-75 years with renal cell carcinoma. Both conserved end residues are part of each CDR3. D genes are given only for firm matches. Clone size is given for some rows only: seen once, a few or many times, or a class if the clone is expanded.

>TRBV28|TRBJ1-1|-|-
CASSLLFDGTEAFF
TGTGCCAGCAGTTTACTTTTCGACGGCACTGAAGCTTTCTTT
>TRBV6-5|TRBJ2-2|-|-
CASTPSWGNTGELFF
TGTGCCAGCACCCCTTCGTGGGGGAACACCGGGGAGCTGTTTTTT
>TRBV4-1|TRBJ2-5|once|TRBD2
CASSQGTSQETQYF
TGCGCCAGCAGCCAGGGGACTAGCCAGGAGACCCAGTACTTC
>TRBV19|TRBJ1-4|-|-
CASSTTGTLNEKLFF
TGTGCCAGTAGTACAACCGGGACATTAAATGAAAAACTGTTTTTT
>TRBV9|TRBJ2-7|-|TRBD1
CASSEGQRSSYEQYF
TGTGCCAGCAGTGAGGGACAGAGGAGCTCCTACGAGCAGTACTTC
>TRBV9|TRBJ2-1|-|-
CASSVEQGWSEQFF
TGTGCCAGCAGCGTAGAACAGGGCTGGAGTGAGCAGTTCTTC
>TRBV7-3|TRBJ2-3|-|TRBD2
CASSLRVAGGTDTQYF
TGTGCCAGCAGCTTAAGGGTAGCGGGAGGGACAGATACGCAGTATTTT
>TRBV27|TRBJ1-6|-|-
CASRTGLYNSPLHF
TGTGCCAGCAGGACCGGGCTCTATAATTCACCCCTCCACTTT
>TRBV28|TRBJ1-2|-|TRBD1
CASRFPVGQGGYGYTF
TGTGCCAGCAGGTTCCCCGTCGGCCAGGGGGGCTATGGCTACACCTTC
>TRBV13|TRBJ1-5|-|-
CASSFSGQPQHF
TGTGCCAGCAGCTTCTCAGGCCAGCCCCAGCATTTT
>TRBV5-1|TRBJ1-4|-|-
CASGKNAGFNEKLFF
TGCGCCAGCGGCAAAAACGCAGGATTTAATGAAAAACTGTTTTTT
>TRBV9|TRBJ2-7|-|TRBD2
CASSDEAGSSYEQYF
TGTGCCAGCAGCGACGAAGCGGGATCCTCCTACGAGCAGTACTTC
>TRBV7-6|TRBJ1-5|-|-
CASSHGPNQPQHF
TGTGCCAGCAGCCACGGCCCCAATCAGCCCCAGCATTTT
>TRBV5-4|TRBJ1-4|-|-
CASSNGRSNEKLFF
TGTGCCAGCAGCAACGGACGGTCTAATGAAAAACTGTTTTTT
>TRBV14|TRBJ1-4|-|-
CASSPRTVNEKLFF
TGTGCCAGCAGCCCTCGGACAGTCAATGAAAAACTGTTTTTT
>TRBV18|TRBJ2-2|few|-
CASSPTGFLNTGELFF
TGTGCCAGCTCACCTACAGGGTTCCTGAACACCGGGGAGCTGTTTTTT
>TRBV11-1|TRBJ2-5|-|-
CASSADRETQYF
TGTGCCAGCAGCGCGGACAGAGAGACCCAGTACTTC
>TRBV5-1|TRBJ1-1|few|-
CASSLDREHTEAFF
TGCGCCAGCAGCTTGGACAGGGAACACACTGAAGCTTTCTTT
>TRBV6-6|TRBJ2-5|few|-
CASSSSTEAETQYF
-
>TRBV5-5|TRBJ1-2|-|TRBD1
CASSYSPRGDYGYTF
TGTGCCAGCAGCTATTCCCCCAGGGGGGACTATGGCTACACCTTC
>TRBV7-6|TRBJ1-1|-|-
CASSSLGGTEAFF
TGTGCCAGCAGCTCCCTCGGGGGAACTGAAGCTTTCTTT
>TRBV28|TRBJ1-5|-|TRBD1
CASSRDRDQPQHF
TGTGCCAGCAGCAGGGACAGAGATCAGCCCCAGCATTTT
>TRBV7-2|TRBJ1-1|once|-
CASSLWTDTEAFF
TGTGCCAGCAGCCTATGGACAGACACTGAAGCCTTCTTT
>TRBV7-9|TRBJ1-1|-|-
CASSLNNPAGEAFF
TGTGCCAGCAGCTTAAATAATCCGGCCGGTGAAGCTTTCTTT
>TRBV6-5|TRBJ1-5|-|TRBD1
CASRRTGGKSQPQHF
TGTGCCAGCAGACGGACAGGGGGCAAGAGTCAGCCCCAGCATTTT
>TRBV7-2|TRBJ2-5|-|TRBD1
CASSSQDRALETQYF
TGTGCCAGCAGCTCCCAGGACAGGGCATTGGAGACCCAGTACTTC
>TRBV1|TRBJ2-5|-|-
CTSSHQREAVETQYF
TGCACCAGCAGCCATCAGCGGGAGGCCGTGGAGACCCAGTACTTC
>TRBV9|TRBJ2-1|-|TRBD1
CASSVGQGALNEQFF
TGTGCCAGCAGCGTAGGACAGGGGGCCTTGAATGAGCAGTTCTTC
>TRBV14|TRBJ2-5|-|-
CASSQDRGRGYF
TGTGCCAGCAGCCAAGACAGGGGCAGGGGGTACTTC
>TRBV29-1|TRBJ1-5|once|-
CSVGGARNQPQHF
TGCAGCGTTGGAGGGGCGCGCAATCAGCCCCAGCATTTT
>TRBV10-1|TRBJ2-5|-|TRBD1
CASRTRDRIEETQYF
TGCGCCAGCAGGACCCGGGACAGGATAGAAGAGACCCAGTACTTC
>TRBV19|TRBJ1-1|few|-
CASTRGTHLGAFF
TGTGCCAGTACCCGAGGCACCCACCTGGGGGCTTTCTTT
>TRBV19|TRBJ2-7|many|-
CASSIAGGYEQYF
TGTGCCAGTAGTATCGCCGGGGGCTACGAGCAGTACTTC
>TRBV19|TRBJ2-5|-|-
CASSITGGDGTQYF
TGTGCCAGTAGTATTACGGGGGGCGACGGGACCCAGTACTTC
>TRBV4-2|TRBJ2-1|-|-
CASSPREGYNEQFF
TGTGCCAGCAGCCCCCGTGAGGGATACAATGAGCAGTTCTTC
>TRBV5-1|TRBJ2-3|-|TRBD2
CASSPGLATVTDTQYF
TGCGCCAGCAGCCCGGGACTAGCGACGGTCACAGATACGCAGTATTTT
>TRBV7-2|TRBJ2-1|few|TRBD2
CASSPLYGTSGEQFF
TGTGCCAGCAGCCCCCTCTACGGGACTAGCGGGGAGCAGTTCTTC
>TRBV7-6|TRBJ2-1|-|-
CASSLGGTDEQFF
TGTGCCAGCAGCTTAGGGGGTACCGATGAGCAGTTCTTC
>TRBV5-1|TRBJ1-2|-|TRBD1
CASSPGQGLFNYGYTF
TGCGCCAGCAGCCCGGGACAGGGTCTCTTTAACTATGGCTACACCTTC
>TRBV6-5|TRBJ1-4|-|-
CASSYLGYNEKLFF
TGTGCCAGCAGTTATTTAGGCTATAATGAAAAACTGTTTTTT
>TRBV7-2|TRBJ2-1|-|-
CASRSTYNEQFF
TGTGCCAGCAGATCCACTTACAATGAGCAGTTCTTC
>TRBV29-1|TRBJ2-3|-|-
CSVEDGGGANTDTQYF
TGCAGCGTTGAAGATGGGGGGGGCGCGAACACAGATACGCAGTATTTT
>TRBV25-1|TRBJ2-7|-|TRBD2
CASSASTSGLYEQYF
TGTGCCAGCAGTGCCTCGACTAGCGGGCTTTACGAGCAGTACTTC
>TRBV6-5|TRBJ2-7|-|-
CASSYLAGSYEQYF
TGTGCCAGCAGTTATTTAGCCGGCTCCTACGAGCAGTACTTC
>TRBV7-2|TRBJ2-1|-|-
CASSLVGGFPYNEQFF
TGTGCCAGCAGCTTAGTTGGAGGTTTTCCCTACAATGAGCAGTTCTTC
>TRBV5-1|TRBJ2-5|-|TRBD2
CASSRQGGEGETQYF
TGCGCCAGCAGCCGGCAGGGAGGGGAGGGGGAGACCCAGTACTTC
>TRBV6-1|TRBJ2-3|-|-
CASRDGPTDTQYF
TGTGCCAGCAGGGACGGACCCACAGATACGCAGTATTTT
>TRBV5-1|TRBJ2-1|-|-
CASSSSGRPTDEQFF
TGCGCCAGCAGCTCCTCGGGACGCCCAACGGATGAGCAGTTCTTC